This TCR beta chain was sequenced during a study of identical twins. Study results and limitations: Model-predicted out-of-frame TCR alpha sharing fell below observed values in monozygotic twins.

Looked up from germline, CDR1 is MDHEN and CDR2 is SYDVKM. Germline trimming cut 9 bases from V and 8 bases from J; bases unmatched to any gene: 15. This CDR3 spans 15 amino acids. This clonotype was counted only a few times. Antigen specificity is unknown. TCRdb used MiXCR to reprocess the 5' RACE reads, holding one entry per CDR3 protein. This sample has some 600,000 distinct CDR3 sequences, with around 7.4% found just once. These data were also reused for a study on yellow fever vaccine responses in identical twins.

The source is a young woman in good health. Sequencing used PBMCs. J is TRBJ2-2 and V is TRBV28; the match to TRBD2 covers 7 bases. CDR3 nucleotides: TGTGCCAGTTCCCAAGCGGGGTCCGGGATGGGGGAGCTGTTTTTT. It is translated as CASSQAGSGMGELFF.